Here is one T cell receptor beta chain with its context. This clone was detected once. Its antigen remains undetermined. No clone much larger than this one lies a single base away; base qualities are absent. The ImmunoSEQ Assay (Adaptive Biotechnologies) was used to immunosequence the CDR3 regions of the TCR beta chain. In the paper's pipeline: TCRB rearrangements, read counts, read proportions and gene usage were exported through the ImmunoSEQ Analyzer platform. T-cell clonality was computed as 1 minus Pielou's evenness on productive rearrangements. In the clonal space homeostasis analysis, clonotypes were grouped as rare, small, medium, large or hyperexpanded (0.01 to 1 of the repertoire). TCR productive clonality was compared across immune clusters C1, C2 and C3 using the Wilcoxon rank sum test. The source is immuneACCESS, and TCRdb retained only in-frame sequences with V and J called. Part of the clones is not carried over; for the studies checked, unresolved V genes explain less than half of this, and the remainder is unexplained. The V and J calls and clone size are taken from that table; D and trimming were inferred from the DNA. Counted in this sample were some 4,600 clones; 60% to 80% of them appeared once. Around 17% of the sample lies in the top ten.

The CDR3 sequence holds 16 residues, the cysteine and phenylalanine included. The DNA shown is the 48-base CDR3, in frame from base 1. Compared with germline, V lacks 4 bases and J lacks 0 bases; bases without a gene match: 5. CDR1 and CDR2 are drawn from the germline V gene: SGHTA, FQGTGA. This entry comes from a study of the immune and genomic landscape of osteosarcoma (TCRdb year 2020). Broadly, across the study: The overall cohort included 50 or so pediatric and adult patients with high-grade osteosarcoma, and the median age at diagnosis was approximately 25 years (range roughly 5-81). A few patients contributed a couple of samples from the same tumor site. The goal of the study was to explain why immune checkpoint inhibitors have shown limited clinical activity in osteosarcoma. Poor-risk disease was overrepresented in the cohort, as 73% of patients had an unfavorable pathologic response to standard therapy and 65% to 70% were deceased. The study profiled osteosarcoma specimens with whole genome, RNA and T-cell receptor sequencing plus immunohistochemistry and reverse phase protein arrays to define immunogenic potential. To characterize the osteosarcoma immunogenomic landscape, TCR sequencing results were integrated with transcriptome, protein array and immunostaining data. In the overall cohort, around 60% of patients were male, and localized disease at diagnosis was presented by about 77% of patients.

General study outcomes and caveats: Overall, productive TCR clonality was low, with a mean of 0.09 and a maximum of 0.3, which suggests limited clonal expansion of T cells. Higher TCR productive clonality was observed in the immune-hot C3 cluster than in the cold C1 cluster, although TCR productive clonality remained low overall. Along with the frozen tumor specimens, matched blood was collected from just a couple of patients. The clonality benchmarks were taken from external normal skin and healthy peripheral blood data instead of from matched normal tissue. Sample size was not determined by any statistical method, because osteosarcoma is rare and all possible samples were collected. In five cases, a single hyperexpanded clone dominated the repertoire, and each of these five cases had fewer than 100 T-cell clonotypes.

Specimens were post-treatment primary, local recurrence and metastasis tumors from poor-prognosis patients. This sequence uses TRBV7-3 and TRBJ2-3; TRBD2 fits 9 bases in the junction. What was sequenced was osteosarcoma tumor tissue from the femur. The TCR was taken from a human donor with osteosarcoma. At the DNA level, the sequence is TGTGCCAGCAGCTCCGGACTAGCGACTAGCACAGATACGCAGTATTTT. This sequence encodes CASSSGLATSTDTQYF.